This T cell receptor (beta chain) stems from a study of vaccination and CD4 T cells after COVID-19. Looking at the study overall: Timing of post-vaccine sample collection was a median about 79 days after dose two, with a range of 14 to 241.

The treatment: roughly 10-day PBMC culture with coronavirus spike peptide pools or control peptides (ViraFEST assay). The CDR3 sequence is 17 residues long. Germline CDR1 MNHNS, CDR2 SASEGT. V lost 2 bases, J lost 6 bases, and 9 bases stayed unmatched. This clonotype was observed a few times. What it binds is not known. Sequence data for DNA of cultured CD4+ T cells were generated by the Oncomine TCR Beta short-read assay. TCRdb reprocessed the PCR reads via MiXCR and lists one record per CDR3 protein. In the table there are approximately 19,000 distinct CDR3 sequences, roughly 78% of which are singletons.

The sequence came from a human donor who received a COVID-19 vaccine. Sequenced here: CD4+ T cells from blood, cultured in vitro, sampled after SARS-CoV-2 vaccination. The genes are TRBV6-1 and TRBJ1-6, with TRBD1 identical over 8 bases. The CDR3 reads CASSETLTTGVNSPLHF. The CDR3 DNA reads TGTGCCAGCAGTGAAACCCTGACGACAGGGGTTAATTCACCCCTCCACTTT.